A single TCR beta chain is shown here with its context. Original handling: Estimates of nucleated cell counts were drawn from the amplification of reference gene primers. Generated by immunoSEQ multiplex PCR, the TCRdb table keeps only in-frame clones and is missing some. V, J and clone size derive from that table, while D and trimming were established from the DNA sequence. The sample contains 150,000 to 160,000 clones, 70% to 85% of which appear only once. This sample was taken from a study of blood T cell repertoires in COVID-19. On the study more broadly: Sample material is recorded as cDNA or gDNA derived from T cells, B-cell-depleted T cells, or PBMCs.

CDR1 SGHNT and CDR2 YYREEE come from the germline V gene (reference sequence). The CDR3 is made up of 14 amino acids. Trimming removed 0 bases from V and 0 bases from J, with 6 bases in between. Seattle researchers signed up patients amid active infection and tracked them longitudinally. The source material was peripheral blood. The clonotype originates from a man between 60 and 75 years old with COVID-19, enrolled during active disease. The chain carries TRBV5-4 and TRBJ1-1, with D unresolved. The CDR3: CASSLGTMNTEAFF. The DNA for the CDR3 is TGTGCCAGCAGCTTGGGAACAATGAACACTGAAGCTTTCTTT.